These 9 T cell receptor beta chains originate from one sample sequenced in a study of blood T cell repertoires in COVID-19. Sequencing was performed with immunoSEQ multiplex PCR; in TCRdb, only in-frame clones are kept and a portion is missing. The sample carries 120,000 to 150,000 clones, almost 85% recorded once. Material for sequencing was PBMCs or T cells enriched from blood (not recorded which). Receptors were obtained from a man aged 40-49 years with acute COVID-19.

The chain combines TRBV7-2 with TRBJ1-3; D is unresolved. The CDR3 is 16 amino acids. Deletions cut 1 base from V and 4 bases from J, with 14 bases between. CDR1 is SGHTA, CDR2 FQGNSA, per germline. DNA for the CDR3: TGTGCCAGCAGCTTAGACTTGAATTCGGGAGGAAACACCATATATTTT. This translates into CASSLDLNSGGNTIYF. The complete variable domain, with remaining parts taken from reference TRBV7-2 and TRBJ1-3, reads GAGVSQSPSNKVTEKGKDVELRCDPISGHTALYWYRQSLGQGLEFLIYFQGNSAPDKSGLPSDRFSAERTGGSVSTLTIQRTQQEDSAVYLCASSLDLNSGGNTIYFGEGSWLTVV.

The genes are TRBV5-5 and TRBJ1-5; 10 positions match TRBD1. The CDR3 has 15 residues. Germline V gene sequence: CDR1 SGHKS, CDR2 YYEKEE (reference sequence). V lost 4 bases, J lost 7 bases, and 8 bases stayed unmatched. The CDR3 region has the DNA TGTGCCAGCAGCCACGACAGGGGGCAGGGACAGCCCCAGCATTTT. Translating it yields CASSHDRGQGQPQHF. The entire variable domain, with the rest obtained from reference TRBV5-5 and TRBJ1-5, is as follows: DAGVTQSPTHLIKTRGQQVTLRCSPISGHKSVSWYQQVLGQGPQFIFQYYEKEERGRGNFPDRFSARQFPNYSSELNVNALLLGDSALYLCASSHDRGQGQPQHFGDGTRLSIL.

The rearrangement links TRBV9 to TRBJ1-3; maybe TRBD1 (6 bases). Germline lookup yields CDR1 SGDLS and CDR2 YYNGEE. The CDR3 spans 16 residues. V lost 1 base and J 0 bases, leaving 11 bases between the germline ends. This chain's CDR3 is CASSVSTGISGNTIYF. The CDR3 nucleotides read TGTGCCAGCAGCGTATCCACAGGGATCTCTGGAAACACCATATATTTT.

The chain employs TRBV5-4 and TRBJ1-3; TRBD1 aligns across 8 bases. The CDR3 contains 14 residues. The V gene end was trimmed by 4 bases and the J gene end by 5 bases; junction bases not matched to a gene: 5. Germline V gene sequence: CDR1 SGHNT, CDR2 YYREEE (reference sequence). DNA for the CDR3: TGTGCCAGCAGCGAAGGACAGGGACGAAACACCATATATTTT. This codes for CASSEGQGRNTIYF.

The rearrangement joins TRBV21-1 to TRBJ2-1; whether TRBD2, the table's D call, matches the DNA was not checked. TRBV21-1 is classified as a pseudogene. This CDR3 is built from 17 residues. As DNA, the CDR3 is TGTGCCAGTAGGCAAAGGTTACGACTAGCGGGATTGGATGAGCAGTTCTTC. As protein: CASRQRLRLAGLDEQFF.

This rearrangement joins TRBV28 to TRBJ2-1; D possibly corresponds to TRBD2 (6 bases). This CDR3 has 14 amino acids. V dropped 7 bases and J dropped 6 bases, with 16 bases sitting between them. Germline values: CDR1 MDHEN, CDR2 SYDVKM. This chain's CDR3 is CASKEGTGLNEQFF. CDR3 DNA sequence: TGTGCCAGCAAGGAGGGTACAGGCCTCAATGAGCAGTTCTTC.

This chain uses TRBV4-1 with TRBJ2-7; D may be TRBD1 (6 bases). The CDR3 contains 17 residues. Per the germline V gene, CDR1 is MGHRA and CDR2 is YSYEKL. V gave up 3 bases and J gave up 1 base, with 19 bases separating them. CDR3 in amino acids: CASSQGETGSASYEQYF. The CDR3 coding sequence is TGCGCCAGCAGCCAGGGGGAGACAGGTTCGGCATCCTACGAGCAGTACTTC.

This rearrangement joins TRBV13 to TRBJ2-7; D is perhaps TRBD1 (6 bases). The V end was cut by 3 bases, the J end by 3 bases, with 6 bases between. The CDR3 contains 12 residues. Germline lookup yields CDR1 PRHDT and CDR2 FYEKMQ (reference sequence). This chain's CDR3 is CASSLTGYEQYF. CDR3 nucleotide sequence: TGTGCCAGCAGCTTGACAGGCTACGAGCAGTACTTC.

This chain connects TRBV5-4 to TRBJ2-1; 11 bases map to TRBD2. The junction had 13 bases not matched to a gene; V was cut back by 3 bases and J by 11 bases. Germline V CDR1 and CDR2: SGHNT, YYREEE (reference sequence). The CDR3 spans 16 residues. The CDR3 region is CASSSGTSGTLTKQFF. CDR3 DNA: TGTGCCAGCAGCTCTGGGACTAGCGGCACCCTTACCAAGCAGTTCTTC.